Sequencing of this T cell receptor beta chain was carried out in a study of cytomegalovirus exposure and HLA in healthy donors (dated by TCRdb to about 2017). Notes on the research overall: According to an earlier analysis of a few hundred of the donors, some 180 million T cells yielded roughly 110 million unique TCR beta sequences and about 280 Gb of sequence data. An early release covering roughly 640 HLA-typed donors comprised around 300 gigabases of sequencing data and around 85 million unique TCR sequences. Among the roughly 400 genotyped donors, about 85% belonged to the genetic ancestry cluster associated with self-reported Caucasian donors. The study aimed to test whether cataloging public T cell receptors could reveal signatures of past pathogen exposure. Using immunosequencing, the study profiled T cell repertoires from 666 subjects and related those repertoires to cytomegalovirus serostatus. Besides the first cohort of 666 subjects, a separate validation cohort made up of around 120 different subjects was used. To predict cytomegalovirus infection status, the study brought together high-throughput TCR immunosequencing, statistical association of individual TCRs with disease status, and machine learning. A later analysis re-examined previously published TCR beta repertoires from roughly 650 donors and added high-resolution HLA genotyping to investigate patterns of TCR occurrence. Rather than using new phenotypic data, the later analysis identified candidate immune exposures from TCR beta sequences and from how often those sequences occurred across donors. In an earlier analysis of about 590 of the donors, high-throughput TCR beta sequencing was used to judge whether each TCR beta V gene segment behaved as functional or pseudogenic. Donor age, sex, ethnicity and CMV serostatus were compiled together with the repertoire data. In a later genetic analysis, genome-wide SNP genotypes for about three fifths of the roughly 670 donors were used, and that subset was treated as a discovery cohort. Every repertoire in the discovery cohort had been generated on one and the same sequencing platform. Class I and class II HLA loci were covered by the typing at four-digit resolution. The number of donors typed differed by locus, with roughly 620-640 for A, B, C, DRB1 and DQB1, more than 500 for DQA1, 606 for DPA1, and some 440 for DPB1. Roughly 5 DR-DQ haplotypes were handled as single units for association and clustering, since linkage in the cohort was strong. Across approximately 400 genotyped donors of the cohort, an average of roughly 230,000 unique TCR beta nucleotide sequences per donor were sequenced, and approximately 17% of those sequences were non-productive. The paper's findings and limits, for the study overall: Most TCR sequences were observed very rarely across donors, whereas some public TCRs were present in many individuals. When HLA alleles, especially DR and DQ, strongly co-occurred, attributing TCR associations to individual alleles was difficult. In a later analysis, TCR association rates were found to vary across HLA loci, with the most associated TCRs seen for DRB1 alleles and the fewest for HLA-C alleles. A later analysis found that HLA-associated TCR beta chains were more clonally expanded and had lower generation probabilities than equally common non-associated chains. The earlier analysis of 587 of the donors excluded about 16 rarely observed V segments, including chromosome 9 orphons, because counts were too low. The cohort was sequenced for TCR beta chains only, and without alpha or paired-chain data the features that could be detected were limited. V-gene and J-gene trimming of TCR beta chains was associated with a missense DCLRE1C variant in a later genetic analysis, and the association was replicated in an independent cohort. In a later analysis, several top co-occurrence clusters were reported to appear linked to parvovirus B19, influenza, CMV and Epstein-Barr virus. An earlier analysis of approximately 600 of the donors showed that most TCR beta V segments appeared in productive rearrangements either about 90% or about 30% of the time, which broadly matched IMGT annotations. The authors suggested that the approach could potentially be generalized to other disease states and immunological phenotypes. The presence/absence analyses assumed that sequencing depth was roughly uniform across donors, and that assumption may not be true. A total of 150 to 200 TCR beta chains were listed by the study as associated with cytomegalovirus. Specific HLA alleles were associated with about 17,000 TCR beta sequences at a false discovery rate of 0.05 in a later analysis. In a later analysis, most CMV-associated TCR beta chains were found to appear HLA-restricted, with HLA associations seemingly driven largely by CMV exposure. Correlated functional status among segregating V segments might reflect linkage disequilibrium, but an unknown experimental factor could not be ruled out. Cytomegalovirus status was reported to be diagnosed by the classifier with high specificity and sensitivity in both the original and validation cohorts. A few of the identified cytomegalovirus-associated TCR beta chains were confirmed in vitro to be specific for cytomegalovirus antigens. A cluster of highly shared sequence variants was judged likely to be a technical artifact of the sequencing pipeline. A further reported finding was that TCR beta sequences accurately predicted the HLA-A and HLA-B alleles for most subjects in the first cohort. Because HLA typing was missing for some donors at each locus, association tests included only the typed subset. Compared with the approximately 670-donor mean, donors in an Asian-associated ancestry cluster had fewer N-insertions in productive TCRs, according to a later genetic analysis. For the cohort, immune exposure information was limited to CMV serostatus.

The protocol used for the library was the immunoSEQ multiplex PCR assay. For the multiplex PCR, a mixture combining 60 forward primers for TCR Vbeta segments and 13 reverse primers for TCR Jbeta segments was used. The CDR3 region of rearranged TCR beta genes was amplified from genomic DNA by a multiplex PCR assay. On the Illumina HiSeq System, the amplified TCR beta libraries were sequenced as 87-base-pair reads. Turning to the authors' computational methods: A later analysis tallied tens of millions of unique TCR beta chains across the 550 to 850 repertoires, and around 12 million of those chains were shared by two or more donors. Raw reads were error-corrected and collapsed into unique sequences by a nearest-neighbor algorithm in which closely related sequences were merged to remove PCR and sequencing errors. To assign V, D and J gene segments, CDR3 sequences were aligned to IMGT reference sequences. For a sequence to be retained, a match of at least six nucleotides was required to both a V gene segment and a J gene segment. Rearrangements were classified as productive when the CDR3 lacked stop codons and remained in frame with V and J, and all other rearrangements were classified as non-productive. CDR3 was defined according to IMGT convention as the region running from the second conserved V-encoded cysteine to the conserved J-encoded phenylalanine. Sequences without an unambiguous match to a single V gene segment were excluded from the earlier analysis of 500 to 700 of the donors. In an earlier analysis of several hundred of the donors, a V segment was called functional when productive rearrangements were above 56.7%, and segregating when the standard deviation between donors exceeded 5%. A statistical classification framework was developed to diagnose cytomegalovirus status using the catalog of TCR beta chain sequences. A later analysis assigned V and J genes by comparing TCR nucleotide sequences with IMGT/GENE-DB human TR gene sequences. The TCRdist pipeline was used in a later analysis to assign CDR3 sequences and most-parsimonious VDJ recombination scenarios. In a later analysis, every TCR beta chain was defined by the combination of its CDR3 amino acid sequence and its V-gene family, and reads without a unique V-gene family were dropped. To address suspected cross-contamination and a sequencing artifact, a later analysis removed 450 to 700 highly shared, low-generation-probability nucleotide sequences. A later analysis calculated a clonal expansion index for each public chain from normalized within-repertoire ranks of inferred template counts. In a later analysis, generation probabilities were computed with a VDJ recombination model fitted to out-of-frame rearrangements, and the resulting probabilities were checked against IGoR. In a later analysis, hypergeometric tests were used to score TCR-TCR, TCR-HLA and TCR-CMV co-occurrence, with a repertoire-size bias correction applied to TCR pairs. In a later analysis, false discovery rates were estimated by permuting HLA or CMV assignments 20 times. In a later analysis, co-occurring TCRs were grouped using DBSCAN, with TCRdist sequence similarity added in when clustering inside HLA-allele-positive subsets. Repertoires with fewer than 30,000 or more than 120,000 public chains were left out of co-occurrence clustering, as were about 5 repertoires with anomalous nucleotide sharing. TCRdb obtained this table from immuneACCESS and retained in-frame rearrangements with V and J assigned. These tables miss some clones; where compared with another copy, unresolved V genes account for less than half of the shortfall, and the remainder is unexplained. That table furnishes V, J and clone size, whereas the DNA furnished D and trimming. For this sample the table gives around 180,000 clones, of which roughly 88% were detected only once. The top ten hold about 1.2% of the sample.

In total, 666 healthy bone marrow donors made up the cohort. Cohort members were all nominally healthy when sampled, although unrecorded immune exposures were likely present. The donor tested CMV seronegative and was one of the 352 seronegative cohort members. A peripheral blood sample was collected from each donor, and TCR beta sequencing was performed on peripheral blood mononuclear cells. Genomic DNA extraction from the blood cell samples was performed with the Qiagen DNeasy Blood Extraction Kit. As for this clone: Its target antigen remains unknown. Base qualities were left out, and no much larger clone turns up one base away.

Sequenced sample: PBMCs. The receptor was derived from a boy younger than 10 in good health and CMV-seronegative.

This receptor carries the CDR3 CASSVVGGAEAFF. The DNA sequence is TGTGCCAGCAGCGTAGTAGGGGGGGCTGAAGCTTTCTTT. The V gene is TRBV9 and the J gene is TRBJ1-1, and the D gene may be TRBD1, 6 bases matching. The CDR3 runs 13 residues from the cysteine to the phenylalanine. Of the read, only the CDR3 DNA is kept; its 39 bases are in frame from base 1. V lost 0 bases and J lost 6 bases; the stretch between them is 9 bases long. Via the germline V gene, CDR1 is SGDLS and CDR2 YYNGEE. Extended through the reference TRBV9 and TRBJ1-1 proteins, this CDR3 yields the full variable domain: DSGVTQTPKHLITATGQRVTLRCSPRSGDLSVYWYQQSLDQGLQFLIQYYNGEERAKGNILERFSAQQFPDLHSELNLSSLELGDSALYFCASSVVGGAEAFFGQGTRLTVV.